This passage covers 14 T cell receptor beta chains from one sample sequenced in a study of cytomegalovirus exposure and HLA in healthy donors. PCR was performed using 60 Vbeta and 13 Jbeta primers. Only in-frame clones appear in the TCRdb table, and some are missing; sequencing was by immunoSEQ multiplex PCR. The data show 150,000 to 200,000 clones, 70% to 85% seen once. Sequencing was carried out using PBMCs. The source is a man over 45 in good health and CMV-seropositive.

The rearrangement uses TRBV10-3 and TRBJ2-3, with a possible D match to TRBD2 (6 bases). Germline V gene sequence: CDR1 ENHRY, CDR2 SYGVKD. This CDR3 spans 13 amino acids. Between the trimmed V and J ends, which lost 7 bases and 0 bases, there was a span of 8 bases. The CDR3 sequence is CAIKGTSTDTQYF. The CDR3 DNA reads TGTGCCATCAAAGGGACTAGCACAGATACGCAGTATTTT.

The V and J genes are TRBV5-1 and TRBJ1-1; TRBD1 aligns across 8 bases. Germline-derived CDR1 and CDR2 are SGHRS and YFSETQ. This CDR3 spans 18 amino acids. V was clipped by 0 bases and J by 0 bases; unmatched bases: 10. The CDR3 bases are TGCGCCAGCAGCTTGGTCGCCGGGACAGGCCTCATGAACACTGAAGCTTTCTTT. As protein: CASSLVAGTGLMNTEAFF.

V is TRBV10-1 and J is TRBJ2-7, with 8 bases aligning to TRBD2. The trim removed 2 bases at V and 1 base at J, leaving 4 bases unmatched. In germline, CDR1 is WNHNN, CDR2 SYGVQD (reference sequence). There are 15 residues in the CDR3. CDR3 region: CASSEGLAGSYEQYF. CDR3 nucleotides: TGCGCCAGCAGTGAGGGTTTAGCGGGGTCCTACGAGCAGTACTTC.

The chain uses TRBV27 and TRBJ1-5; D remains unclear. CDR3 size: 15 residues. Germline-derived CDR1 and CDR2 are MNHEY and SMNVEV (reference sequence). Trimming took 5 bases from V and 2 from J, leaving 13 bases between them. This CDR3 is CASSLASVGNQPQHF. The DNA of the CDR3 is TGTGCCAGCAGTCTCGCCTCGGTAGGCAATCAGCCCCAGCATTTT.

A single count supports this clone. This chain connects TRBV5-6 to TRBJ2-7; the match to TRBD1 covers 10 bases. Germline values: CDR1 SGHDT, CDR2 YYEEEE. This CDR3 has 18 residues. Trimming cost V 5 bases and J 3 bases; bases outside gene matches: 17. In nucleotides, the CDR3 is TGTGCCAGCAGTCGCCAAATCCCCTGGACAGGGGGAGACTACGAGCAGTACTTC. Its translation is CASSRQIPWTGGDYEQYF.

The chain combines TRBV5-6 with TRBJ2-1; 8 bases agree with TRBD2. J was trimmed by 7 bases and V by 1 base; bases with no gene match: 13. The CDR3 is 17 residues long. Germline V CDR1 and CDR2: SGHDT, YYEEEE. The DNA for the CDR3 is TGTGCCAGCAGCTTGCCCCCGGGGGGGAGGTCGTTGAATGAGCAGTTCTTC. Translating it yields CASSLPPGGRSLNEQFF.

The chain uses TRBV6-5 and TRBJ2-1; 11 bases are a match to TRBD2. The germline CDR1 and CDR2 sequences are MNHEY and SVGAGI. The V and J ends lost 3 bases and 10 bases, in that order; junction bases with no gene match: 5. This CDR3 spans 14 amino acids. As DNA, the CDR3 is TGTGCCAGCAGTTATCGGACTAGCGGGTCGGAGCAGTTCTTC. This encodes CASSYRTSGSEQFF.

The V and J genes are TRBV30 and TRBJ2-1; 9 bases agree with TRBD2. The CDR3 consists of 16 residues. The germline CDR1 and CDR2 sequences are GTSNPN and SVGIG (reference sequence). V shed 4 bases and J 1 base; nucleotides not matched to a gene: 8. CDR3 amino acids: CAWTPPTSGSYNEQFF. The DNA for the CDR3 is TGTGCCTGGACCCCCCCGACTAGCGGTTCCTACAATGAGCAGTTCTTC.

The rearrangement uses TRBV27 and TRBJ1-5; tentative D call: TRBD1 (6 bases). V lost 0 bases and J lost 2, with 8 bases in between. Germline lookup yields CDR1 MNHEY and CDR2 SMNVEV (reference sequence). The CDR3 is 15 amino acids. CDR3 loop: CASSLSSGGNQPQHF. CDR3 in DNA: TGTGCCAGCAGTTTATCGTCAGGGGGCAATCAGCCCCAGCATTTT.

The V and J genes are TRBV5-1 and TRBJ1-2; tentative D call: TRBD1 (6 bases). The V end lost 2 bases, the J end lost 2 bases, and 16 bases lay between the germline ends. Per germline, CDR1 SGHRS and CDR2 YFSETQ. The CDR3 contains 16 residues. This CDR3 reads CASSLTPQGTNYGYTF. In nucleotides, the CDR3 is TGCGCCAGCAGCTTAACCCCACAGGGTACGAACTATGGCTACACCTTC.

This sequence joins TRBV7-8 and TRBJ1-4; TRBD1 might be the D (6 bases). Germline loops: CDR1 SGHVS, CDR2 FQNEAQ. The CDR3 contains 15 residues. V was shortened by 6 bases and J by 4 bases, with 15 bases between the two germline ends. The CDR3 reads CASSFGGSFNEKLFF. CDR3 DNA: TGTGCCAGCAGTTTTGGGGGCAGTTTTAATGAAAAACTGTTTTTT.

The CDR3 sequence: CASSTGVNQPQHF. The CDR3, as DNA: TGTGCCAGCAGCACAGGGGTGAATCAGCCCCAGCATTTT. The chain joins TRBV7-8 to TRBJ1-5; 7 nucleotides line up with TRBD1. Per the germline V gene, CDR1 is SGHVS and CDR2 is FQNEAQ. CDR3 size: 13 residues. The junction had 2 bases not matched to a gene; V was cut back by 5 bases and J by 4 bases.

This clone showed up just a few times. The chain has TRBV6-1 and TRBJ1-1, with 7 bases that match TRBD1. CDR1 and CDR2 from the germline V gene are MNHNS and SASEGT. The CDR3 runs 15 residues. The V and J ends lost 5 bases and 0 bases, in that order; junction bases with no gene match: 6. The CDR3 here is CASSPGQFMNTEAFF. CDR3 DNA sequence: TGTGCCAGCAGTCCGGGACAGTTCATGAACACTGAAGCTTTCTTT.

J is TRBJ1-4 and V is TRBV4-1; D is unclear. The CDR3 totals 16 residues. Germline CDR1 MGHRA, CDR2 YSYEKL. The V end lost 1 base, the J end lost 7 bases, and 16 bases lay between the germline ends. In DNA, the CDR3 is TGCGCCAGCAGCCAAGCTCTGGTAGTTAACGGTGAAAAACTGTTTTTT. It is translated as CASSQALVVNGEKLFF.